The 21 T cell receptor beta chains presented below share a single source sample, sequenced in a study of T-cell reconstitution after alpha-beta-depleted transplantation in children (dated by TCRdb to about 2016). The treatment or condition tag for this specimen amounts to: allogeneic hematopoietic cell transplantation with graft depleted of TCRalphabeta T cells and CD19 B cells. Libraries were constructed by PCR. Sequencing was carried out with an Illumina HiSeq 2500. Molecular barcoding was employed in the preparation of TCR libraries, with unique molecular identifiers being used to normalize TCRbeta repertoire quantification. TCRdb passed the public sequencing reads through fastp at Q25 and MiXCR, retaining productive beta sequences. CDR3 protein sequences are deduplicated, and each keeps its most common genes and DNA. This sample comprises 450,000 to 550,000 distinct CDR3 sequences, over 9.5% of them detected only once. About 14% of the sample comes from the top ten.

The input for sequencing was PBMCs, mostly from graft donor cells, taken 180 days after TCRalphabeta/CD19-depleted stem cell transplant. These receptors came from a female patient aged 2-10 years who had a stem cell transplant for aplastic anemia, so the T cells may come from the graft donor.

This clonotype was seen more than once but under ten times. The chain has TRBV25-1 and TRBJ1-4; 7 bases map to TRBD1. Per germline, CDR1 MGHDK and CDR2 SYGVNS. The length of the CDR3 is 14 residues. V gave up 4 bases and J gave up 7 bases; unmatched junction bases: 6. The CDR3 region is CASSAGTASEKLFF. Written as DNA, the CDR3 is TGTGCCAGCAGTGCCGGGACAGCGTCTGAAAAACTGTTTTTT.

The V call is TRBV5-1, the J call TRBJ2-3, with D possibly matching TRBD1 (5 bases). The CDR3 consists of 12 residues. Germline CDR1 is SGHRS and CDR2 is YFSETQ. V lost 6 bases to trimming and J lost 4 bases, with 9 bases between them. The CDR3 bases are TGCGCCAGCACCAAAGGGGCAGATACGCAGTATTTT. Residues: CASTKGADTQYF. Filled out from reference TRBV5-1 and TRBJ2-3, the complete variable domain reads KAGVTQTPRYLIKTRGQQVTLSCSPISGHRSVSWYQQTPGQGLQFLFEYFSETQRNKGNFPGRFSGRQFSNSRSEMNVSTLELGDSALYLCASTKGADTQYFGPGTRLTVL.

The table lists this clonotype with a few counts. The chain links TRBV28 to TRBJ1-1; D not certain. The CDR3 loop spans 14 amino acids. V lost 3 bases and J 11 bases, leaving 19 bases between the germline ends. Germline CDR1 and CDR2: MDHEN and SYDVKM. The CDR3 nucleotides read TGTGCCAGCAGTTTGTTGAGAGGAGAAGCCGGGGCTTTCTTT. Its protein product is CASSLLRGEAGAFF.

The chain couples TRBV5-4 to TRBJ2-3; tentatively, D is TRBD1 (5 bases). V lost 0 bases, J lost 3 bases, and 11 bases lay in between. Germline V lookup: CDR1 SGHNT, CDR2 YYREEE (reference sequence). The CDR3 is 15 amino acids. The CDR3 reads CASSLEQVKTDTQYF. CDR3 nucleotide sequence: TGTGCCAGCAGCTTGGAACAGGTCAAGACAGATACGCAGTATTTT.

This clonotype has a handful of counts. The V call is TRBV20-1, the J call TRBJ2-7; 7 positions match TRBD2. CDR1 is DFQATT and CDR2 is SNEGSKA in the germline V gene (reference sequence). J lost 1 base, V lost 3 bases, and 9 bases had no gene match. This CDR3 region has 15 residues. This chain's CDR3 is CSARVLAGSSYEQYF. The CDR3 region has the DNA TGCAGTGCTAGGGTTTTAGCGGGTTCTTCCTACGAGCAGTACTTC.

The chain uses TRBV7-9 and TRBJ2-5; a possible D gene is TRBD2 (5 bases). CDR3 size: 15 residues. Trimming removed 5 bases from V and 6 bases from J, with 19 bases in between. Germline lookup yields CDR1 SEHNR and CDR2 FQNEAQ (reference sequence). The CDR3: CASSLSVGLRQTQYF. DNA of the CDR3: TGTGCCAGCAGCCTTAGCGTCGGGTTACGGCAGACCCAGTACTTC. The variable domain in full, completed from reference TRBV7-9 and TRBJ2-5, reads DTGVSQNPRHKITKRGQNVTFRCDPISEHNRLYWYRQTLGQGPEFLTYFQNEAQLEKSRLLSDRFSAERPKGSFSTLEIQRTEQGDSAMYLCASSLSVGLRQTQYFGPGTRLLVL.

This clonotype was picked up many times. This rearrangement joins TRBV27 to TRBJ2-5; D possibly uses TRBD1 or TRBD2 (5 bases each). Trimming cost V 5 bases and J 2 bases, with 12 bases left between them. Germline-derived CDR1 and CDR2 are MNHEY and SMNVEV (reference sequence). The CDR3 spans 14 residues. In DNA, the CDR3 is TGTGCCAGCAGTCCCCCGGGACCGCAAGAGACCCAGTACTTC. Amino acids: CASSPPGPQETQYF.

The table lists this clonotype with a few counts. The CDR3 DNA reads as TGCGCCAGCAGCCAAGATGGACAATTGCGGTACTTC. It translates to CASSQDGQLRYF. V gene TRBV4-3 combines with J gene TRBJ2-5, with a tentative D call TRBD1 (5 bases). Germline V gene sequence: CDR1 LGHNA, CDR2 YSLEER. This CDR3 contains 12 residues. V was shortened by 0 bases and J by 13 bases, with 12 bases between the two germline ends.

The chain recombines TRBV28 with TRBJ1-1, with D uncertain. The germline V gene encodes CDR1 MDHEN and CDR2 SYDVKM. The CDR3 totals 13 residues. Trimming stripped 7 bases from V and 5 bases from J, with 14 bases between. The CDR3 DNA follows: TGTGCCAGCACAACGGGGTGGGTTACTGAAGCTTTCTTT. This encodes CASTTGWVTEAFF.

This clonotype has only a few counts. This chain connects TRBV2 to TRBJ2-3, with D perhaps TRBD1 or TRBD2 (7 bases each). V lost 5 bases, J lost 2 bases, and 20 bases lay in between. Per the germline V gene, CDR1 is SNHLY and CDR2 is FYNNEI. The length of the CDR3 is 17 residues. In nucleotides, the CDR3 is TGTGCCAGCAGTCCCCGGCGGGGGACAGCCAACACAGATACGCAGTATTTT. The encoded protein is CASSPRRGTANTDTQYF. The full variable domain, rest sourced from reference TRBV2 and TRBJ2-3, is EPEVTQTPSHQVTQMGQEVILRCVPISNHLYFYWYRQILGQKVEFLVSFYNNEISEKSEIFDDQFSVERPDGSNFTLKIRSTKLEDSAMYFCASSPRRGTANTDTQYFGPGTRLTVL.

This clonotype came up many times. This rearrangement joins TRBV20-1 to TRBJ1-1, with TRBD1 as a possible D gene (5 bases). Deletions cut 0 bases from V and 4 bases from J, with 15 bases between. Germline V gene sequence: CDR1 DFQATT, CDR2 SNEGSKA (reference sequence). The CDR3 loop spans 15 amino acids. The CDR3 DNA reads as TGCAGTGCTAGAGATGGGACCTCTGCTGGCACTGAAGCTTTCTTT. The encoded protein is CSARDGTSAGTEAFF.

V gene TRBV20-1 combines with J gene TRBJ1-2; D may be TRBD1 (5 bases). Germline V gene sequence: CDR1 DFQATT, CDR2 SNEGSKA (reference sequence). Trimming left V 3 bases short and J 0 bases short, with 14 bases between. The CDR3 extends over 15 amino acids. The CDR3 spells CSASRNRNANYGYTF. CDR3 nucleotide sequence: TGCAGTGCTAGCCGTAACAGGAACGCTAACTATGGCTACACCTTC.

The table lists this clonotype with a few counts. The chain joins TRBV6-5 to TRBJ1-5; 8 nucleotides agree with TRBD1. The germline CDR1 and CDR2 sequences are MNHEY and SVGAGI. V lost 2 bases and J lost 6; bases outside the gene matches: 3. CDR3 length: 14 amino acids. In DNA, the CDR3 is TGTGCCAGCAGTTACGGCAGGGGGCTTCAGCCCCAGCATTTT. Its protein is CASSYGRGLQPQHF.

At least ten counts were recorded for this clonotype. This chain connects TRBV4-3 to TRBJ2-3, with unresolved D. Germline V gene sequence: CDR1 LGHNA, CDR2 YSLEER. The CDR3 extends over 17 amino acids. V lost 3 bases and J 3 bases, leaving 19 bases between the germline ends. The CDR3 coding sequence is TGCGCCAGCAGCCAGATGGCCCACCGTCTAATTACAGATACGCAGTATTTT. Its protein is CASSQMAHRLITDTQYF.

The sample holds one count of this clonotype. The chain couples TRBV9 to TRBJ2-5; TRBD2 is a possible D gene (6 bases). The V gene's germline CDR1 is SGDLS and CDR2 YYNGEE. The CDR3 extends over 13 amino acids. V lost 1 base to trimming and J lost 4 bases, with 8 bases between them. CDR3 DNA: TGTGCCAGCAGCGTAACGCGGGGAGAGACCCAGTACTTC. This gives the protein CASSVTRGETQYF.

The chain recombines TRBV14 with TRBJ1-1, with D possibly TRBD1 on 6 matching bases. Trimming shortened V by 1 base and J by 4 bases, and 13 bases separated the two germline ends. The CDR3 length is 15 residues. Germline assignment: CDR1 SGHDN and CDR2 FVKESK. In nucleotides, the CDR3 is TGTGCCAGCAGCCAAGGGACTCAGGGGTCCACTGAAGCTTTCTTT. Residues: CASSQGTQGSTEAFF.

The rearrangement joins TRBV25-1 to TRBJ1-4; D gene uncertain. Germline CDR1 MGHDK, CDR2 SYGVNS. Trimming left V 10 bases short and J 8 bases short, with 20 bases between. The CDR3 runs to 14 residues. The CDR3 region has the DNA TGTGCCACCAGATCCGACAAGGTGAAAGAAAAACTGTTTTTT. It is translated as CATRSDKVKEKLFF. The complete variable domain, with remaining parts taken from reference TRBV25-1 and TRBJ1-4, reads EADIYQTPRYLVIGTGKKITLECSQTMGHDKMYWYQQDPGMELHLIHYSYGVNSTEKGDLSSESTVSRIRTEHFPLTLESARPSHTSQYLCATRSDKVKEKLFFGSGTQLSVL.

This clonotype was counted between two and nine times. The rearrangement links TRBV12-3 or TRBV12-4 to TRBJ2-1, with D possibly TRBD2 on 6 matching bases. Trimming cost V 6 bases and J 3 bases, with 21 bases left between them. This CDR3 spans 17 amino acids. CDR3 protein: CASSPRGAGLLYNEQFF. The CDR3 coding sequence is TGTGCCAGCAGCCCCCGAGGGGCGGGACTTCTCTACAATGAGCAGTTCTTC.

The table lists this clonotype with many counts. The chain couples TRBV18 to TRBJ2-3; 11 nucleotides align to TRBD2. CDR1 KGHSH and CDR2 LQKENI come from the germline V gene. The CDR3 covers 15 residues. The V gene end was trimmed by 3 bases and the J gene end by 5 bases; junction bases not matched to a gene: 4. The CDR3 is CASSPTSGILDTQYF. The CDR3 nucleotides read TGTGCCAGCTCACCGACTAGCGGGATTTTAGATACGCAGTATTTT.

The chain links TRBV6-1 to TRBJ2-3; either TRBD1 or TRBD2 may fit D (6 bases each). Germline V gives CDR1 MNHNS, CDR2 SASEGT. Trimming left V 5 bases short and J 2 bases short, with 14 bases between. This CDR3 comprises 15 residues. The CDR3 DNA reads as TGTGCCAGCAGTCCGCTAGGGGGACTCACAGATACGCAGTATTTT. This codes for CASSPLGGLTDTQYF.

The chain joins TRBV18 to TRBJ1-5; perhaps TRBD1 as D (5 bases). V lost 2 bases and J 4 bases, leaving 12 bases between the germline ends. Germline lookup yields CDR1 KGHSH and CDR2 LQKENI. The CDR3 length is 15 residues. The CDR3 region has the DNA TGTGCCAGCTCACCAGGGGGGGTTGGGAATCAGCCCCAGCATTTT. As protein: CASSPGGVGNQPQHF.